Listed below are T cell receptor beta chains from one sample, sequenced in a study of blood T cell repertoires in COVID-19. TCRdb's copy holds only in-frame clones and misses some; the assay was immunoSEQ multiplex PCR. The data hold about 240,000 clones, with roughly 80% observed a single time. The sequenced material came from peripheral blood. These receptors originate from a woman aged 18-35 years with acute or convalescent COVID-19. Both conserved end residues are part of each CDR3. A D gene is named only where the DNA matches it firmly. The size entry is marked missing in some rows and otherwise reads once, few, many or a size class.

J: TRBJ2-7
V: TRBV15
D: .
size: few
CDR3: CATSSHGSASSYEQYF
DNA: TGTGCCACCAGCAGTCATGGTAGCGCAAGCTCCTACGAGCAGTACTTC

J: TRBJ1-1
V: TRBV6-1
D: .
size: .
CDR3: CASSEVIGVWAFF
DNA: TGTGCCAGCAGTGAAGTGATAGGGGTATGGGCTTTCTTT

J: TRBJ2-1
V: TRBV19
D: TRBD2
size: .
CDR3: CASSMEASGRIWEQFF
DNA: TGTGCCAGTAGTATGGAAGCCAGCGGGAGAATCTGGGAGCAGTTCTTC

J: TRBJ2-1
V: TRBV7-2
D: TRBD2
size: .
CDR3: CASSPGTSGSYNEQFF
DNA: TGTGCCAGCAGCCCCGGGACTAGCGGCTCCTACAATGAGCAGTTCTTC

J: TRBJ2-5
V: TRBV7-2
D: TRBD1
size: .
CDR3: CASSSPGTGETQYF
DNA: TGTGCCAGCAGCTCCCCCGGGACAGGCGAGACCCAGTACTTC

J: TRBJ2-3
V: TRBV27
D: TRBD2
size: .
CDR3: CASSSRTSGRTDTQYF
DNA: TGTGCCAGCAGTTCCCGGACTAGCGGGAGAACAGATACGCAGTATTTT

J: TRBJ2-7
V: TRBV28
D: .
size: .
CDR3: CASSLGGAGNTYEQYF
DNA: TGTGCCAGCAGTTTAGGTGGTGCGGGGAACACCTACGAGCAGTACTTC

J: TRBJ2-7
V: TRBV13
D: TRBD2
size: .
CDR3: CASSLASSGSREQYF
DNA: TGTGCCAGCAGCTTGGCGTCTAGCGGGAGTCGCGAGCAGTACTTC

J: TRBJ1-1
V: TRBV7-9
D: .
size: few
CDR3: CASSLTGNTEAFF
DNA: TGTGCCAGCAGCTTGACAGGGAACACTGAAGCTTTCTTT

J: TRBJ1-1
V: TRBV29-1
D: .
size: .
CDR3: CSVVAGSMNTEAFF
DNA: TGCAGCGTTGTGGCAGGGTCAATGAACACTGAAGCTTTCTTT

J: TRBJ2-5
V: TRBV7-9
D: .
size: .
CDR3: CASSFGQGHQETQYF
DNA: TGTGCCAGCAGCTTCGGTCAGGGGCACCAAGAGACCCAGTACTTC

J: TRBJ2-1
V: TRBV7-6
D: TRBD1
size: .
CDR3: CASSQETGGAYNEQFF
DNA: TGTGCCAGCAGCCAAGAAACAGGGGGCGCCTACAATGAGCAGTTCTTC

J: TRBJ1-1
V: TRBV5-6
D: .
size: .
CDR3: CASSRAAGREYTEAFF
DNA: TGTGCCAGCAGCCGCGCGGCAGGGAGGGAGTACACTGAAGCTTTCTTT